This T cell receptor beta chain was captured by sequencing in a study of Ad26.COV2.S vaccination and SARS-CoV-2 variants. On the study more broadly: Dosing was one shot or two shots 56 days apart. Regarding the study as a whole: Analytic work on TCR breadth and depth might have understated the full extent of total T cell responses. Vaccinees displayed broader spike-specific TCR repertoires than placebo recipients.

This CDR3 comprises 16 residues. Germline trimming cut 4 bases from V and 1 base from J; bases unmatched to any gene: 8. The germline gives CDR1 SGDLS, CDR2 YYNGEE. Treatment defined: about 20 received Ad26.COV2.S at low or high dose, single or two shots; 5 received placebo; per-sample allocation not given. Sampling was performed 63 days after the first vaccine or placebo injection. The administered vaccine (an Ad26 vector) expressed Wuhan-strain SARS-CoV-2 spike. A note on this clone: Its antigen is not identified.

Sequencing was performed with immunoSEQ multiplex PCR; in TCRdb, only in-frame clones are kept and a portion is missing. The table has fewer than 500,000 clones, around 90% seen once. The TCR originated in a person between 18 and 60 years old who received the Ad26.COV2.S COVID-19 vaccine or a placebo. The rearrangement uses TRBV9 and TRBJ2-7, with 10 bases fitting TRBD2. Source: peripheral blood, taken in a trial of Ad26.COV2.S vaccine versus placebo. CDR3 region: CASSPTGTSVSYEQYF. CDR3 coding DNA: TGTGCCAGCAGCCCCACCGGGACTAGCGTTTCCTACGAGCAGTACTTC.